This T cell receptor (beta chain) stems from a study of blood T cell repertoires in COVID-19. Study information: Italy, Spain and the United States were the sources of the convalescent and acute COVID-19 samples.

Assay used: immunoSEQ multiplex PCR; TCRdb lists only in-frame clones, some missing. Of tens of thousands of clones listed, around four fifths are singletons. This CDR3 region has 13 residues. The germline V gene has CDR1 SQVTM and CDR2 ANQGSEA. J gave up 7 bases and V 4 bases, and 3 bases lay outside the gene matches. The chain is built from TRBV29-1 and TRBJ1-4, with 10 bases that match TRBD1. Specimen: peripheral blood. This TCR was sampled from a man aged 65-85 years with acute or convalescent COVID-19. CDR3: CSVVWTGGEKLFF. CDR3 nucleotide sequence: TGCAGCGTTGTTTGGACAGGGGGTGAAAAACTGTTTTTT. Drawing the rest from reference TRBV29-1 and TRBJ1-4, the complete variable domain is SAVISQKPSRDICQRGTSLTIQCQVDSQVTMMFWYRQQPGQSLTLIATANQGSEATYESGFVIDKFPISRPNLTFSTLTVSNMSPEDSSIYLCSVVWTGGEKLFFGSGTQLSVL.